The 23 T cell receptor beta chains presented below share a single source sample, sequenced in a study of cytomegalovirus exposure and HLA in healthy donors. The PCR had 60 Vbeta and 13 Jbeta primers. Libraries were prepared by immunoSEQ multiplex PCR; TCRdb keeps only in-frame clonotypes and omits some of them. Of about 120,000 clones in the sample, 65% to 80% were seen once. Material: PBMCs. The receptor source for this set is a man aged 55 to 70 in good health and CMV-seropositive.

The CDR3 loop reads CASSRVAGNTIYF. DNA for the CDR3: TGTGCCAGCAGCCGAGTAGCTGGAAACACCATATATTTT. The chain links TRBV5-4 to TRBJ1-3; D is ambiguous. CDR1 SGHNT and CDR2 YYREEE come from the germline V gene (reference sequence). The CDR3 length is 13 residues. Trimming took off 4 bases at V and 2 bases at J, with 7 bases between the two ends.

CDR3 DNA: TGTGCCAGCAGCTTAGGCAAGACAGGGAACAATGAGCAGTTCTTC. This encodes CASSLGKTGNNEQFF. The chain joins TRBV7-9 to TRBJ2-1; 7 bases map to TRBD1. Looked up from germline, CDR1 is SEHNR and CDR2 is FQNEAQ (reference sequence). J was trimmed by 5 bases and V by 1 base; bases with no gene match: 5. CDR3 length equals 15 residues.

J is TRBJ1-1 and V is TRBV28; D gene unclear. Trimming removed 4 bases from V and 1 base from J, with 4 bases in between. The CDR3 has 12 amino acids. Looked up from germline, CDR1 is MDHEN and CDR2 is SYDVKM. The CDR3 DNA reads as TGTGCCAGCAGTTCGAGGAACACTGAAGCTTTCTTT. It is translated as CASSSRNTEAFF.

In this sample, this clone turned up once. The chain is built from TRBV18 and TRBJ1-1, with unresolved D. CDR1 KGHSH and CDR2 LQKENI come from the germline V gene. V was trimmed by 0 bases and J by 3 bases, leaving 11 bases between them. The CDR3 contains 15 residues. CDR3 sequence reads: CASSPPGSGDTEAFF. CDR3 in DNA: TGTGCCAGCTCACCACCGGGCTCGGGAGACACTGAAGCTTTCTTT.

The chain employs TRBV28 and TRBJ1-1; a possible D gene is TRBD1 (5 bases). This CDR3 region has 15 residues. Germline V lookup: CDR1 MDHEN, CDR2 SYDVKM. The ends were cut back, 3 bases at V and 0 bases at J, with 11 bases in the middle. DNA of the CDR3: TGTGCCAGCAGTTTTCGTAGGGGTCTGAACACTGAAGCTTTCTTT. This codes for CASSFRRGLNTEAFF.

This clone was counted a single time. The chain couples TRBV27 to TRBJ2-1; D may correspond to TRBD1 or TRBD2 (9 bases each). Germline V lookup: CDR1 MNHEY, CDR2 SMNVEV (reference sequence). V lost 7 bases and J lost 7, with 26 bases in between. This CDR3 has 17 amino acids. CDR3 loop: CASMGQGWRGGRNEQFF. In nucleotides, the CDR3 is TGTGCCAGCATGGGACAGGGATGGCGGGGGGGCAGGAATGAGCAGTTCTTC.

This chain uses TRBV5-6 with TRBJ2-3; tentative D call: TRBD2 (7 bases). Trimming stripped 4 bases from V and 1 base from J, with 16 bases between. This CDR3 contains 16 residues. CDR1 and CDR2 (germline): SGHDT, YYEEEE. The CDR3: CASSRTRSGGTDTQYF. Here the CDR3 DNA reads TGTGCCAGCAGCCGGACTAGGTCAGGGGGCACAGATACGCAGTATTTT.

The CDR3 loop reads CAWSMDRVPEAFF. CDR3 bases: TGTGCCTGGAGTATGGACAGGGTCCCTGAAGCTTTCTTT. The chain couples TRBV30 to TRBJ1-1; 8 nucleotides line up with TRBD1. V lost 2 bases, J lost 6 bases, and 5 bases stayed unmatched. This CDR3 has 13 amino acids. Germline CDR1 and CDR2: GTSNPN and SVGIG (reference sequence). Full variable domain (outside the CDR3, taken from reference TRBV30 and TRBJ1-1): SQTIHQWPATLVQPVGSPLSLECTVEGTSNPNLYWYRQAAGRGLQLLFYSVGIGQISSEVPQNLSASRPQDRQFILSSKKLLLSDSGFYLCAWSMDRVPEAFFGQGTRLTVV.

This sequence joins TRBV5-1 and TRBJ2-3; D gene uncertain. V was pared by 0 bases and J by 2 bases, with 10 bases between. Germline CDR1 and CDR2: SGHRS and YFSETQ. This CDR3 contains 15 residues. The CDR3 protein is CASSLVQAPTDTQYF. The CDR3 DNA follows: TGCGCCAGCAGCTTGGTGCAGGCACCCACAGATACGCAGTATTTT.

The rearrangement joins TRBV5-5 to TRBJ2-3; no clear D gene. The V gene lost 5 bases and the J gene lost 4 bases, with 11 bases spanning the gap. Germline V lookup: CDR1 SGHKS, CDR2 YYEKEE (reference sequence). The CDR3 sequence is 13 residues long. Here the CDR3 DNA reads TGTGCCAGCAGTTTACAAGTACCAGATACGCAGTATTTT. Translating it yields CASSLQVPDTQYF.

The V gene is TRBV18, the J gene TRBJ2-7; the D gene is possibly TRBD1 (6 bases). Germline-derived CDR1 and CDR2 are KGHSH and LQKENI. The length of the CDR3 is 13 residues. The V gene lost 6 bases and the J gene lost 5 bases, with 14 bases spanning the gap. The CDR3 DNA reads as TGTGCCAGCTCCTACAGGGAATCAAACGAGCAGTACTTC. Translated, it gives CASSYRESNEQYF. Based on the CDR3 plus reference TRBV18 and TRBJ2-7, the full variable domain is NAGVMQNPRHLVRRRGQEARLRCSPMKGHSHVYWYRQLPEEGLKFMVYLQKENIIDESGMPKERFSAEFPKEGPSILRIQQVVRGDSAAYFCASSYRESNEQYFGPGTRLTVT.

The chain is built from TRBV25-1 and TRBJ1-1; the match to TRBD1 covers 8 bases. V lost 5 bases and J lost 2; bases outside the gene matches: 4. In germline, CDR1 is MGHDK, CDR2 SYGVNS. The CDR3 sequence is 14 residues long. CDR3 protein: CASSLQGANTEAFF. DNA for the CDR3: TGTGCCAGCAGTCTGCAGGGGGCAAACACTGAAGCTTTCTTT.

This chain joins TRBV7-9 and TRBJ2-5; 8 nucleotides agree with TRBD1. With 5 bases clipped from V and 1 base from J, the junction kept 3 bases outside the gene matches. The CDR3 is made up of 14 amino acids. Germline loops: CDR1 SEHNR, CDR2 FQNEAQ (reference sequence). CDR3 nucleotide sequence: TGTGCCAGCAGCCAACAGGGGGTCCAAGAGACCCAGTACTTC. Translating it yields CASSQQGVQETQYF. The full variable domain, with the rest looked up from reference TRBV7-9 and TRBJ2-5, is DTGVSQNPRHKITKRGQNVTFRCDPISEHNRLYWYRQTLGQGPEFLTYFQNEAQLEKSRLLSDRFSAERPKGSFSTLEIQRTEQGDSAMYLCASSQQGVQETQYFGPGTRLLVL.

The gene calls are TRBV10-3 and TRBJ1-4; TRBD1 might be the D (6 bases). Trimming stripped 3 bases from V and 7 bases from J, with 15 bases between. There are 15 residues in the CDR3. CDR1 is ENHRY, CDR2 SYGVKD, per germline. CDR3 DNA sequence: TGTGCCATCAGTGAAGGAGGAGGGGGGGGTGAAAAACTGTTTTTT. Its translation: CAISEGGGGGEKLFF.

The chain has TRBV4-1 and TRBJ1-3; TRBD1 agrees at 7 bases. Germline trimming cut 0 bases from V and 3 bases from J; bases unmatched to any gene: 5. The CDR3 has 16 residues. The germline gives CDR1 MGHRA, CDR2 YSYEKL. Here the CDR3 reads CASSQDRGPGGNTIYF. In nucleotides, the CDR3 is TGCGCCAGCAGCCAAGATAGGGGGCCTGGTGGAAACACCATATATTTT.

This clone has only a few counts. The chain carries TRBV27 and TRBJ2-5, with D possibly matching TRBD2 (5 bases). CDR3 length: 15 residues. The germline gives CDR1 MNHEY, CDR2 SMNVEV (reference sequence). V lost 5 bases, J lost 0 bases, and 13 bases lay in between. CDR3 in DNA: TGTGCCAGCAGTCCGGCGACTACGTACCAAGAGACCCAGTACTTC. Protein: CASSPATTYQETQYF.

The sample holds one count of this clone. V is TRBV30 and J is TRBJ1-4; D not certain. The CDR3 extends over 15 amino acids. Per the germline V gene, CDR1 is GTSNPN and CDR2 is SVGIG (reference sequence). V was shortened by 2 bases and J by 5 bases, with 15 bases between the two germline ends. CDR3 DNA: TGTGCCTGGAGTCGGGTCTCCGGCAACAATGAAAAACTGTTTTTT. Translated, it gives CAWSRVSGNNEKLFF.

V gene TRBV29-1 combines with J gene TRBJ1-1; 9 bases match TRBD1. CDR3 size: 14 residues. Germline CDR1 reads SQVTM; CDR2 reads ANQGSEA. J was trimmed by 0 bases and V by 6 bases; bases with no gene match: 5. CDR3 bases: TGCAGCGTCGGGACAGGGAGGGTGAACACTGAAGCTTTCTTT. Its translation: CSVGTGRVNTEAFF. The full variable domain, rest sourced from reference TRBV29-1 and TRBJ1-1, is SAVISQKPSRDICQRGTSLTIQCQVDSQVTMMFWYRQQPGQSLTLIATANQGSEATYESGFVIDKFPISRPNLTFSTLTVSNMSPEDSSIYLCSVGTGRVNTEAFFGQGTRLTVV.

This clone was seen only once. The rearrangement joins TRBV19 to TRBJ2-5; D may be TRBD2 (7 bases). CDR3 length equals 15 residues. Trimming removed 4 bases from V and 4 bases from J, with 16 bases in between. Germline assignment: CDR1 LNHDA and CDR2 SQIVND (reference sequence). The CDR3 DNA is TGTGCCAGTAGTACCCCCTGGGGGGGCGGAGAGACCCAGTACTTC. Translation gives CASSTPWGGGETQYF. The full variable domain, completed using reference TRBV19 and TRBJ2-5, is DGGITQSPKYLFRKEGQNVTLSCEQNLNHDAMYWYRQDPGQGLRLIYYSQIVNDFQKGDIAEGYSVSREKKESFPLTVTSAQKNPTAFYLCASSTPWGGGETQYFGPGTRLLVL.

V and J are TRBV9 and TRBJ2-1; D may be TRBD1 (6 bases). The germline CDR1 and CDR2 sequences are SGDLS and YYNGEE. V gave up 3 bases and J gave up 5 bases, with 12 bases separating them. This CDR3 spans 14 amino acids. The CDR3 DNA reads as TGTGCCAGCAGCGCTGGACAGATGCACAATGAGCAGTTCTTC. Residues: CASSAGQMHNEQFF.

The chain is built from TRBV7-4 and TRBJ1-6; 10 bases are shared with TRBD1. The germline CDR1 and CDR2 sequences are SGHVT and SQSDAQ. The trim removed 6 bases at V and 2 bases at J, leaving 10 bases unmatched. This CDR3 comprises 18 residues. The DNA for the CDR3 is TGTGCCAGCAGATTATCGGGGGACAGGGGAACCTATAATTCACCCCTCCACTTT. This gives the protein CASRLSGDRGTYNSPLHF.

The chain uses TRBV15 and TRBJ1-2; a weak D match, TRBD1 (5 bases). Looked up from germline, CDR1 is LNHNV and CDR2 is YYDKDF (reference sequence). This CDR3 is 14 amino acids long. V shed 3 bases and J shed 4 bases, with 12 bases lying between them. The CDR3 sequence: CATSSDRLLYGYTF. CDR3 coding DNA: TGTGCCACCAGCAGCGACAGACTCCTCTATGGCTACACCTTC.

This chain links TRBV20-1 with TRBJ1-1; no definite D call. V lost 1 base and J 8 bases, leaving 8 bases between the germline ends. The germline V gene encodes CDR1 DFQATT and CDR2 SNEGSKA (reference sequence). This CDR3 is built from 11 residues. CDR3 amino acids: CSARVSGEAFF. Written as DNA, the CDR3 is TGCAGTGCTAGAGTATCCGGGGAAGCTTTCTTT.